This T cell receptor (beta chain) was obtained from a study of blood T cell repertoires in COVID-19. About the study: Samples of COVID-19 (acute and convalescent) were obtained from the United States, Italy and Spain. Nucleic acid was either cDNA or gDNA, and it came from T cells, B-cell-depleted T cells, or PBMCs.

Authors' analysis steps: Reference gene primer amplification in the assay estimated nucleated cell counts. TCRdb's copy holds only in-frame clones and misses some; the assay was immunoSEQ multiplex PCR. Clone size and V and J calls were adopted from that table, with D and trimming inferred from the DNA. Among about 150,000 clones listed, around 84% were seen once. CDR3 size: 12 residues. Germline V lookup: CDR1 SEHNR, CDR2 FQNEAQ (reference sequence). Remarks on this clone: The junction shows a germline mismatch at one end, possibly a read error.

The receptor's source is a woman aged 45-59 years with acute or convalescent COVID-19. V is TRBV7-9 and J is TRBJ2-3; D might be TRBD1 (5 bases). The specimen was peripheral blood. Here the CDR3 reads CASSLVQASLDF. The CDR3 DNA is TGTGCCAGCAGCTTAGTACAGGCCAGTTTGGATTTT.